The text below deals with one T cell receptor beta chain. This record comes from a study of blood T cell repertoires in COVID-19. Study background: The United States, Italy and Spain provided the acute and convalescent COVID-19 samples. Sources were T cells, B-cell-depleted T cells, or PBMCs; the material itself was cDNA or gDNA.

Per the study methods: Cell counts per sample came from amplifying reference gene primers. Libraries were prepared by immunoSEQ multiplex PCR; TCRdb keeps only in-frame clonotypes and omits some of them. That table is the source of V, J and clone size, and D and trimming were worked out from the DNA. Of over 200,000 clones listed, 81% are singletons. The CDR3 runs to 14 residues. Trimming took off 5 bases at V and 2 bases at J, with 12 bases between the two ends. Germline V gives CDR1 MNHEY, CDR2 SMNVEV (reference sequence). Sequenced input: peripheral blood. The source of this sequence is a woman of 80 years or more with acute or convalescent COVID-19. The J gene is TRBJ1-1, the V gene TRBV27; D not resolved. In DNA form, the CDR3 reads TGTGCCAGCAGTCCAAGGACTCCTAACACTGAAGCTTTCTTT. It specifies CASSPRTPNTEAFF.